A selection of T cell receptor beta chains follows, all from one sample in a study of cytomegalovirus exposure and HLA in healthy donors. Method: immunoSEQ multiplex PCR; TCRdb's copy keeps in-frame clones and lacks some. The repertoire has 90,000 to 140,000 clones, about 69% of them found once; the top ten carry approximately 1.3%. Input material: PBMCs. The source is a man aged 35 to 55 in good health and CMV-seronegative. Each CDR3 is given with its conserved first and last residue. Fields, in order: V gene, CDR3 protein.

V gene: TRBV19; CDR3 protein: CASDSGTDYEQYF
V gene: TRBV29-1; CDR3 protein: CSVQTGSSGANVLTF
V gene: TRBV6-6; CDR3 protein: CASSYSTGNQPQHF
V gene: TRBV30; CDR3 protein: CAWSHRVLNTEAFF
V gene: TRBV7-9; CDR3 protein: CASSLGAATNEKLFF
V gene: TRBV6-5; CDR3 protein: CASGGQPYYQPQHF
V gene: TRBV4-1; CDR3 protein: CASSHDGTGSYEQYF
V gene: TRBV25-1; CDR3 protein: CASSQGQGHTEAFF
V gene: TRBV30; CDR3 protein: CASQQGRELFF
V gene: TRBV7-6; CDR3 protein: CASSLGTLNNEQFF
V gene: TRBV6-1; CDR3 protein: CASVGGVEQYF
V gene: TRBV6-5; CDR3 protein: CASSSPTSGRYEQYF
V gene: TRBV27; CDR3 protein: CASSPTLDRAGYGYTF
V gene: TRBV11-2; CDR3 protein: CASSLVGLAGPEQFF
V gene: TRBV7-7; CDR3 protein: CASSLVDCGGGAHEQYF
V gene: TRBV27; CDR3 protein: CASSFERTGRDSNQPQHF
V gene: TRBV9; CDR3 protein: CASSAPPGDTQYF
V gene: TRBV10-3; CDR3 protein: CAISRSGISGANVLTF
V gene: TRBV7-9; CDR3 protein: CASSFPGGIEAFF
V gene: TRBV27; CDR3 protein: CASSFGNLNTEAFF